One and the same sample provided the 21 T cell receptor beta chains below, sequenced in a study of molecular identifiers for immune sequencing clone quantification. From the PCR reads, TCRdb called clonotypes with MiXCR, one entry per CDR3 protein. The sample comprises over 65,000 distinct CDR3 sequences, around a quarter of which are singletons, and 0.78% rests with the top ten. Sequences were obtained from naive CD8+ T cells from blood, with Jurkat cell RNA spiked in. Stated subset: FACS-sorted CD8+CD4-CCR7+CD45RA+ naive T cells. These TCRs come from a human donor in good health. Some libraries in this study had Jurkat cell RNA spiked in.

The V and J genes are TRBV12-3 or TRBV12-4 and TRBJ2-1; D remains ambiguous. Trimming removed 2 bases at V and 6 bases at J, with 8 bases between. The length of the CDR3 is 13 residues. DNA for the CDR3: TGTGCCAGCAGTTTACCCGCTGGCAATGAGCAGTTCTTC. Its translation is CASSLPAGNEQFF.

On this clonotype: A read error is possible here, since a much larger clone lies one base away. The chain is built from TRBV28 and TRBJ1-5, with D perhaps matching TRBD1 (6 bases). CDR1 MDHEN and CDR2 SYDVKM come from the germline V gene. The CDR3 sequence is 17 residues long. The CDR3 DNA reads TGTGCCAGCAGCATGTACGGCAGGGGACATAGCAATCAGCCCCAGCGTTTT. Translating gives CASSMYGRGHSNQPQRF.

As regards this clonotype: A much larger clone differs from this one at a single base, so this may be a read error. The CDR3 carries no conserved terminal phenylalanine or tryptophan, so it likely arises from a read error. The chain couples TRBV7-8 to TRBJ2-7, with 8 nucleotides matching TRBD2. The CDR3 is 14 residues long. Germline V lookup: CDR1 SGHVS, CDR2 FQNEAQ. J gave up 4 bases and V 3 bases, and 5 bases lay outside the gene matches. This CDR3 reads CASSFAGGGYEQYL. The CDR3 nucleotides are TGTGCCAGCAGCTTTGCGGGGGGCGGTTACGAGCAGTACCTC.

This clonotype was seen at least ten times. The chain links TRBV12-3 or TRBV12-4 to TRBJ1-1; a weak D match, TRBD1 (6 bases). Trimming took off 3 bases at V and 0 bases at J, with 8 bases between the two ends. The CDR3 covers 14 residues. The DNA for the CDR3 is TGTGCCAGCAGTTTGCACAGGGTGAACACTGAAGCTTTCTTT. Residues: CASSLHRVNTEAFF.

The chain uses TRBV5-4 and TRBJ2-7; possible D gene TRBD1, 6 bases. Germline V gene lookup returns CDR1 SGHNT and CDR2 YYREEE (reference sequence). Deletions cut 0 bases from V and 2 bases from J, with 12 bases between. The CDR3 contains 15 residues. CDR3 region: CASSLVQGYTYEQYF. The CDR3 nucleotides read TGTGCCAGCAGCTTGGTTCAGGGGTATACCTACGAGCAGTACTTC.

This clonotype has a handful of counts. The chain is built from TRBV7-9 and TRBJ1-5; 7 bases line up with TRBD1. The J segment lost 5 bases and the V segment lost 4 bases, leaving 5 bases of the junction unmatched. Germline CDR1 reads SEHNR; CDR2 reads FQNEAQ (reference sequence). This CDR3 is 14 amino acids long. The CDR3 DNA is TGTGCCAGCAGCTCCAACACAGGGGATCAGCCCCAGCATTTT. Protein product: CASSSNTGDQPQHF.

This clonotype was seen repeatedly, ten times or more. V is TRBV12-3 or TRBV12-4 and J is TRBJ1-1; D perhaps matches TRBD1 (5 bases). The CDR3 contains 15 residues. V gave up 3 bases and J gave up 6 bases, with 17 bases separating them. CDR3 sequence: CASSFGTVSRAEAFF. CDR3 sequence (DNA): TGTGCCAGCAGTTTCGGGACGGTGTCTCGGGCTGAAGCTTTCTTT.

On this clonotype: This clone may be a read error of a much larger clone one base away. Since no conserved phenylalanine or tryptophan closes the CDR3, a read error is the likely cause. The chain links TRBV23-1 to TRBJ1-1; the match to TRBD1 covers 7 bases. TRBV23-1 is designated an ORF whose function remains uncertain. Unmatched junction bases numbered 16, after V lost 2 bases and J lost 4 bases. This CDR3 has 18 residues. CDR3 in amino acids: CASSQLRKGASLGTEAFL. CDR3 DNA sequence: TGCGCCAGCAGTCAACTCAGAAAGGGGGCATCTTTGGGCACTGAAGCTTTCCTT.

The sample holds many counts of this clonotype. This sequence joins TRBV20-1 and TRBJ2-7, with TRBD1 as a possible D gene (6 bases). Trimming shortened V by 6 bases and J by 4 bases, and 19 bases separated the two germline ends. Germline lookup yields CDR1 DFQATT and CDR2 SNEGSKA (reference sequence). CDR3 length: 14 amino acids. CDR3 sequence reads: CSARNQQGGYEQYF. CDR3 DNA: TGCAGTGCCCGCAATCAACAAGGGGGTTACGAGCAGTACTTC.

V usage is TRBV28 and J usage is TRBJ2-5; D call uncertain. CDR3 length: 15 amino acids. Germline assignment: CDR1 MDHEN and CDR2 SYDVKM. Trimming shortened V by 1 base and J by 5 bases, and 14 bases separated the two germline ends. In DNA form, the CDR3 reads TGTGCCAGCAGTTTATCTGGTTTGGGTGGGGAGACCCAGTACTTC. As protein: CASSLSGLGGETQYF.

The gene calls are TRBV13 and TRBJ2-1; unclear D gene. CDR3 length: 13 residues. V lost 0 bases and J 6 bases, leaving 6 bases between the germline ends. The germline V gene has CDR1 PRHDT and CDR2 FYEKMQ (reference sequence). CDR3 sequence reads: CASSLGLGNEQFF. CDR3 DNA: TGTGCCAGCAGCTTAGGCCTCGGCAATGAGCAGTTCTTC.

On this clonotype: A single base separates this from a much larger clone, so it may be a read error. The CDR3 does not end in the conserved phenylalanine or tryptophan, so this is likely a read error. The chain combines TRBV7-9 with TRBJ2-7; D is uncertain. Trimming cost V 5 bases and J 5 bases, with 7 bases left between them. Germline V gives CDR1 SEHNR, CDR2 FQNEAQ (reference sequence). The CDR3 is made up of 11 amino acids. In DNA form, the CDR3 reads TGTGCCAGCAGCCCAGGTGACGAGCAGTACTCC. This gives the protein CASSPGDEQYS.

The chain joins TRBV7-9 to TRBJ2-3; 11 bases are shared with TRBD2. In germline, CDR1 is SEHNR, CDR2 FQNEAQ (reference sequence). The junction had 6 bases not matched to a gene; V was cut back by 5 bases and J by 2 bases. CDR3 length equals 16 residues. CDR3 amino acids: CASSPNSGRATDTQYF. The CDR3 bases are TGTGCCAGCAGCCCCAATAGCGGGAGGGCCACAGATACGCAGTATTTT.

This clonotype was found many times. CDR3 sequence reads: CASSQDTGPEAFF. The CDR3 region has the DNA TGCGCCAGCAGCCAAGACACAGGGCCTGAAGCTTTCTTT. The rearrangement uses TRBV4-1 and TRBJ1-1; D possibly corresponds to TRBD1 (6 bases). The ends were cut back, 0 bases at V and 6 bases at J, with 8 bases in the middle. This CDR3 has 13 amino acids. Germline V gene sequence: CDR1 MGHRA, CDR2 YSYEKL.

The chain recombines TRBV6-5 with TRBJ1-5; weak D call: TRBD1 (5 bases). The CDR3 runs 15 residues. The V end was cut by 11 bases, the J end by 2 bases, with 19 bases between. CDR1 is MNHEY and CDR2 is SVGAGI in the germline V gene. The CDR3 region has the DNA TGTGCCGGCCGCCTCTACCGGGACGGCAATCAGCCCCAGCATTTT. It codes for CAGRLYRDGNQPQHF.

This clonotype has ten or more counts. This rearrangement joins TRBV27 to TRBJ2-2; D ambiguous. The germline CDR1 and CDR2 sequences are MNHEY and SMNVEV (reference sequence). V was clipped by 2 bases and J by 1 base, with 2 bases between them. This CDR3 comprises 13 residues. CDR3 in DNA: TGTGCCAGCAGTTTAAGGAACACCGGGGAGCTGTTTTTT. This sequence encodes CASSLRNTGELFF.

The table lists this clonotype with a count of one. This chain uses TRBV4-3 with TRBJ2-1; 11 bases map to TRBD1. Per the germline V gene, CDR1 is LGHNA and CDR2 is YSLEER. V lost 0 bases to trimming and J lost 13 bases; unmatched junction nucleotides: 14. The CDR3 covers 17 residues. The CDR3 bases are TGCGCCAGCAGCCAAGACCGAACCGGGACAGGGGGTGATTACCAGTTCTTC. It encodes CASSQDRTGTGGDYQFF.

This clonotype was recorded many times. The CDR3 bases are TGTGCCAGCAGCGTATCCGCGGGACTAACCCTGGGAGATACGCAGTATTTT. It is translated as CASSVSAGLTLGDTQYF. This rearrangement joins TRBV9 to TRBJ2-3, with TRBD2 matching over 7 bases. Per the germline V gene, CDR1 is SGDLS and CDR2 is YYNGEE. The CDR3 consists of 17 residues. Trimming cost V 1 base and J 5 bases; bases outside gene matches: 13.

As regards this clonotype: This could be a read error, since a much larger clone is one nucleotide away. The chain has TRBV30 and TRBJ2-3; no definite D call. V lost 1 base, J lost 0 bases, and 8 bases lay in between. This CDR3 contains 14 residues. Germline values: CDR1 GTSNPN, CDR2 SVGIG (reference sequence). The CDR3 reads CAWSGSTSTDTQYF. The CDR3, as DNA: TGTGCCTGGAGTGGGTCAACTAGCACAGATACGCAGTATTTT. Full variable domain (rest looked up from reference TRBV30 and TRBJ2-3): SQTIHQWPATLVQPVGSPLSLECTVEGTSNPNLYWYRQAAGRGLQLLFYSVGIGQISSEVPQNLSASRPQDRQFILSSKKLLLSDSGFYLCAWSGSTSTDTQYFGPGTRLTVL.

This clonotype was observed a handful of times. This chain links TRBV28 with TRBJ2-1; 11 positions match TRBD2. Germline CDR1 MDHEN, CDR2 SYDVKM. Losses at the gene ends were 6 bases for V and 5 bases for J; bases not matched to a gene: 3. The CDR3 spans 14 residues. DNA of the CDR3: TGTGCCAGCAGACTAGCGGGAGTCAACAATGAGCAGTTCTTC. Translated, it gives CASRLAGVNNEQFF.

This clonotype appeared a few times. The V call is TRBV6-2 or TRBV6-3, the J call TRBJ2-2; no reliable D call. Trimming took off 6 bases at V and 2 bases at J, with 7 bases between the two ends. Germline V gene lookup returns CDR1 MNHEY and CDR2 SVGEGT. This CDR3 spans 13 amino acids. The CDR3 DNA reads as TGTGCCAGCAGGCCTGCTAACACCGGGGAGCTGTTTTTT. It yields the protein CASRPANTGELFF.